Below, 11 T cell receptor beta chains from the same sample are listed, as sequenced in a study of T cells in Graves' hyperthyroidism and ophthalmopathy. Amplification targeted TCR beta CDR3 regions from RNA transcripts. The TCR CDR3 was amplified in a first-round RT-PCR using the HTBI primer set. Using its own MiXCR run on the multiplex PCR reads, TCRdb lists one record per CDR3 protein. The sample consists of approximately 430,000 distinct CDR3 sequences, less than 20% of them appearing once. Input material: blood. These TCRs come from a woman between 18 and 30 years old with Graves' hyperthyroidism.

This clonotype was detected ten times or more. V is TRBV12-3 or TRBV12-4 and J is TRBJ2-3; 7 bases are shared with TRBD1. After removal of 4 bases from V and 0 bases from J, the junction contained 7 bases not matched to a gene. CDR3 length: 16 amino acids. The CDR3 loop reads CASSSPGQRSTDTQYF. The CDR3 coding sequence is TGTGCCAGCAGTTCGCCGGGACAGAGAAGCACAGATACGCAGTATTTT.

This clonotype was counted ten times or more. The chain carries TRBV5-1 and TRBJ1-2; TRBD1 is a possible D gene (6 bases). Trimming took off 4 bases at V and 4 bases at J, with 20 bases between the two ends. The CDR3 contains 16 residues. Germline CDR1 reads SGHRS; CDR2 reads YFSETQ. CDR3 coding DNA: TGCGCCAGCAGCCCTCAATTACAGGGAATTGCCTATGGCTACACCTTC. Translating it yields CASSPQLQGIAYGYTF.

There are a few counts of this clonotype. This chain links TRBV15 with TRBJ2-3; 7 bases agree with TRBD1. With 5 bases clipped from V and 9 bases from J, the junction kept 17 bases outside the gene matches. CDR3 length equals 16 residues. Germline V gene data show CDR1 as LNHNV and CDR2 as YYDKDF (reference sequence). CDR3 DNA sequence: TGTGCCACCAGCGGAGCAAACAGGGGAAGACAGATAACGCAGTATTTT. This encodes CATSGANRGRQITQYF.

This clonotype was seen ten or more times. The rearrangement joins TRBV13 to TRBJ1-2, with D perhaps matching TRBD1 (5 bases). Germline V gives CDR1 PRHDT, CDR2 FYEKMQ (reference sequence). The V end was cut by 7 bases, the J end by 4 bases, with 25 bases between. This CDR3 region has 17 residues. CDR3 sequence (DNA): TGTGCCAGCACCCCCAAGGGGCAGGGAACGAGAGGCTATGGCTACACCTTC. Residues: CASTPKGQGTRGYGYTF.

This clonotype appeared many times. CDR3 loop: CASSASGSGPDTQYF. CDR3 bases: TGCGCCAGCAGCGCTAGCGGGAGCGGCCCAGATACGCAGTATTTT. The chain combines TRBV5-1 with TRBJ2-3; 10 positions agree with TRBD2. The CDR3 contains 15 residues. Per germline, CDR1 SGHRS and CDR2 YFSETQ. V lost 4 bases to trimming and J lost 4 bases; unmatched junction nucleotides: 6.

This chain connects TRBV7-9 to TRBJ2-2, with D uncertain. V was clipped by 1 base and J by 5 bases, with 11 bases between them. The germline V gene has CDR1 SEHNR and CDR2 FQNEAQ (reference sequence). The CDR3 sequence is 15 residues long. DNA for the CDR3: TGTGCCAGCAGCTTAGAAGTCGGCAGAACCGGGGAGCTGTTTTTT. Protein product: CASSLEVGRTGELFF.

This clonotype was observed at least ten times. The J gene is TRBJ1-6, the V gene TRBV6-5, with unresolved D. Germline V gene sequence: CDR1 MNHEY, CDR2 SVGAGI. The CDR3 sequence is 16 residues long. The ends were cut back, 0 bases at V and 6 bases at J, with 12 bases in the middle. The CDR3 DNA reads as TGTGCCAGCAGTTACTCGTTCTGGCACCGTAATTCACCCCTCCACTTT. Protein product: CASSYSFWHRNSPLHF.

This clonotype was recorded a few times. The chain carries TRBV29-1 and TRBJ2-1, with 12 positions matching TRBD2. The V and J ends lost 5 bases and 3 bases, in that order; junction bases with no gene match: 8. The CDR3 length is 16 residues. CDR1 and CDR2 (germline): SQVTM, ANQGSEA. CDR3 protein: CSVTLGLAGFYNEQFF. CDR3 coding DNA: TGCAGCGTTACTCTAGGACTAGCGGGGTTCTACAATGAGCAGTTCTTC.

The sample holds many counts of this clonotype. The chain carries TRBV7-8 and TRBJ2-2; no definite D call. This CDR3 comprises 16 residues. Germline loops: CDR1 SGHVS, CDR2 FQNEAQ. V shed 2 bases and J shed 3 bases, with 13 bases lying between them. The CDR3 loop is CASSLRTVVDTGELFF. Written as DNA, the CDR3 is TGTGCCAGCAGCTTACGCACGGTGGTGGACACCGGGGAGCTGTTTTTT.

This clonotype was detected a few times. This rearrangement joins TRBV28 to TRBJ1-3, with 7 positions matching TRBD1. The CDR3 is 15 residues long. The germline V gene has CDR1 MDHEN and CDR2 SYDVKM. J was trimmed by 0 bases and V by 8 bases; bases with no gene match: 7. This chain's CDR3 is CASSQGSHSGNTIYF. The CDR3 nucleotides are TGTGCCAGCTCACAGGGGTCCCACTCTGGAAACACCATATATTTT.

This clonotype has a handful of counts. The CDR3 reads CSARVARANTEAFF. The CDR3 nucleotides read TGCAGTGCTAGAGTGGCCAGGGCGAACACTGAAGCTTTCTTT. V usage is TRBV20-1 and J usage is TRBJ1-1, with a weak D call TRBD1 (5 bases). This CDR3 comprises 14 residues. Trimming left V 1 base short and J 1 base short, with 10 bases between. Germline values: CDR1 DFQATT, CDR2 SNEGSKA (reference sequence).